This T cell receptor (beta chain) came from a study of molecular identifiers for immune sequencing clone quantification. Study summary: Five portions were made in replicates from RNA of roughly 21,000 or 96,000 naive CD8 cells, and four underwent sequencing.

A single record per CDR3 protein comes from TCRdb applying MiXCR to the PCR reads. Of over 550,000 distinct CDR3 sequences listed, approximately 24% were seen once; the top ten hold about 0.84%. The trim removed 2 bases at V and 2 bases at J, leaving 14 bases unmatched. CDR1 is DFQATT and CDR2 is SNEGSKA in the germline V gene (reference sequence). This CDR3 is 18 amino acids long. The V call is TRBV20-1, the J call TRBJ1-5; TRBD1 matches 8 bases. Specimen: naive CD8+ T cells from blood, with Jurkat cell RNA spiked in. As to subset: FACS-sorted CD8+CD4-CCR7+CD45RA+ naive T cells. This TCR was sampled from a human donor in good health. Some libraries in this study had Jurkat cell RNA spiked in. In DNA form, the CDR3 reads TGCAGTGCTAGACACCCCGACAGGGGACTCCTAGGCAATCAGCCCCAGCATTTT. Amino acid sequence: CSARHPDRGLLGNQPQHF.